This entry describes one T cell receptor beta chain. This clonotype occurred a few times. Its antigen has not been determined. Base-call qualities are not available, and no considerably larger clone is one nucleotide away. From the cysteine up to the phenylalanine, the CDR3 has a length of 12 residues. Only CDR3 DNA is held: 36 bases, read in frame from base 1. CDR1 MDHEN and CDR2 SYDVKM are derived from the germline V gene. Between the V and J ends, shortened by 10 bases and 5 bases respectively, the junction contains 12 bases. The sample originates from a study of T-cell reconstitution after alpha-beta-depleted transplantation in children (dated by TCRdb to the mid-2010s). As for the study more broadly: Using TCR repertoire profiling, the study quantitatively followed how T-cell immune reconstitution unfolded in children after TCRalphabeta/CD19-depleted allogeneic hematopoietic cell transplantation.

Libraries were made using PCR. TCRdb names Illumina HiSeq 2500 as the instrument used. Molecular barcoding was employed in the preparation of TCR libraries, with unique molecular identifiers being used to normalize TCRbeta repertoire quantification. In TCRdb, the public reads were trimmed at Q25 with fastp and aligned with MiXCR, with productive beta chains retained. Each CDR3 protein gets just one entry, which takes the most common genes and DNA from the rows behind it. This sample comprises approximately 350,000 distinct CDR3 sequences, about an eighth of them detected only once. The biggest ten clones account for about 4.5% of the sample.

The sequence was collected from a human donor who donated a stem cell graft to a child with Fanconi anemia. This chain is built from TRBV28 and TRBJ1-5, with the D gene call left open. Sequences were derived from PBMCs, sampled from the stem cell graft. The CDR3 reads CAIEDGDQPQHF. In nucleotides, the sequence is TGTGCCATAGAGGACGGCGATCAGCCCCAGCATTTT.